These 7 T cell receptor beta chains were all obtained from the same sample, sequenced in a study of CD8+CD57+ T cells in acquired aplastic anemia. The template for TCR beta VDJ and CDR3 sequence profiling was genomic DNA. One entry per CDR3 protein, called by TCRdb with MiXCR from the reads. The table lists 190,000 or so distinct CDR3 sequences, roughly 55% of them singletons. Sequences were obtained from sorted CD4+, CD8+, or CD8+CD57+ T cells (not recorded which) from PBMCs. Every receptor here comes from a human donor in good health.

The CDR3 spells CSARDPGLSTDTQYF. The CDR3 coding sequence is TGCAGTGCTAGAGATCCGGGACTTAGCACAGATACGCAGTATTTT. The chain links TRBV20-1 to TRBJ2-3; TRBD2 might be the D (6 bases). The CDR3 has 15 residues. The germline V gene has CDR1 DFQATT and CDR2 SNEGSKA (reference sequence). The V end lost 0 bases, the J end lost 0 bases, and 10 bases lay between the germline ends.

The CDR3 coding sequence is TGTGCCAGCAGTGAAGGAGAACAGGGATCCGAGTACTTC. This sequence encodes CASSEGEQGSEYF. This rearrangement joins TRBV6-1 to TRBJ2-7; D may be TRBD1 (6 bases). This CDR3 has 13 residues. Trimming left V 1 base short and J 11 bases short, with 15 bases between. CDR1 and CDR2 from the germline V gene are MNHNS and SASEGT.

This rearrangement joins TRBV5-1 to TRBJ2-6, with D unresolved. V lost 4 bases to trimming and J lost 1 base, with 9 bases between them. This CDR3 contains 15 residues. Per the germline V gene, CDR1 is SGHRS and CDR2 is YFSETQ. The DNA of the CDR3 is TGCGCCAGCAGCCGTCAACTATCTGGGGCCAACGTCCTGACTTTC. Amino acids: CASSRQLSGANVLTF.

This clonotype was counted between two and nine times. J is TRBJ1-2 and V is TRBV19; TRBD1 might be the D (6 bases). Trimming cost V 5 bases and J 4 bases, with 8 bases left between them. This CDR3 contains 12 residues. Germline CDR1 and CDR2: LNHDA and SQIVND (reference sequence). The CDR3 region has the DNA TGTGCCAGTAGTGAGGGGGGCTATGGCTACACCTTC. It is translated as CASSEGGYGYTF.

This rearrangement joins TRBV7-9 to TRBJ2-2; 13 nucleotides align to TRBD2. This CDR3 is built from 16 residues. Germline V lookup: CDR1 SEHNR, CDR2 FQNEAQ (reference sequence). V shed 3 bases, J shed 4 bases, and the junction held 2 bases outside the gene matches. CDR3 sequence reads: CASSFTSGRGTGELFF. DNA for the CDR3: TGTGCCAGCAGCTTTACTAGCGGGAGGGGCACCGGGGAGCTGTTTTTT.

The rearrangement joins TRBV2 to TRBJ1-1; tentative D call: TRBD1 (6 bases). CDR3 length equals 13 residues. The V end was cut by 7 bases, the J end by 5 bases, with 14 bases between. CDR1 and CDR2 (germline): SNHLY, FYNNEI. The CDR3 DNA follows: TGTGCCAGCACCGGACAGATACTGACTGAAGCTTTCTTT. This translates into CASTGQILTEAFF.

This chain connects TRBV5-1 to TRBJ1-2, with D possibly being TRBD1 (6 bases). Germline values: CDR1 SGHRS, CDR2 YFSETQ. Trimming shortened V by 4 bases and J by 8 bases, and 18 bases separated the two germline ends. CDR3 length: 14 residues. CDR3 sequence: CASSPYDRFGGYTF. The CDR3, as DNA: TGCGCCAGCAGCCCATACGACAGGTTTGGGGGCTACACCTTC.